A selection of T cell receptor beta chains follows, all from one sample in a study of T cell responses to AZD1222 COVID-19 vaccine. Generated by immunoSEQ multiplex PCR, the TCRdb table keeps only in-frame clones and is missing some. This table has some 160,000 clones, 85% to 95% appearing once. This specimen consisted of peripheral blood, obtained on day 0 of AZD1222 vaccination. The receptors derive from an adult in good health. Both conserved end residues are part of each CDR3. The D gene is left open where the match is weak. Not every row has a clone size; where given, it reads once, few, many or a size class.

size,D,J,V,DNA,CDR3
NA,NA,TRBJ1-4,TRBV18,TGTGCCAGCTCACCAGCGGAAAGGTCTAATGAAAAACTGTTTTTT,CASSPAERSNEKLFF
NA,NA,TRBJ1-1,TRBV10-3,TGTGCCATCAGACAGGGTTTGGGTGAAGCTTTCTTT,CAIRQGLGEAFF
once,TRBD1,TRBJ1-2,TRBV29-1,TGCAGCGTTGGGGGTAGGGGGCAGACCCATGGCTACACCTTC,CSVGGRGQTHGYTF
once,NA,TRBJ2-7,TRBV28,TGTGCCAGCAGAACACCCAAGGGATTCGGCTACGAGCAGTACTTC,CASRTPKGFGYEQYF
NA,NA,TRBJ1-5,TRBV30,TGTGCCTGGAGCGCAACAAGGACAGTCCGCCGGGGCAATCAGCCCCAGCATTTT,CAWSATRTVRRGNQPQHF
NA,NA,TRBJ1-1,TRBV2,TGTGCCAGCACCTCGGGGACGGTGAACACTGAAGCTTTCTTT,CASTSGTVNTEAFF
NA,NA,TRBJ1-1,TRBV7-9,TGTGCCAGCAGTTACGGAATCTTGATGAACACTGAAGCTTTCTTT,CASSYGILMNTEAFF
NA,NA,TRBJ1-6,TRBV7-8,TGTGCCAGCAGCCGAACTGCACTCTATAATTCACCCCTCCACTTT,CASSRTALYNSPLHF
NA,NA,TRBJ2-1,TRBV4-3,TGCGCCAGCAGCCCAGTTCGGACTTTCGGCAATGAGCAGTTCTTC,CASSPVRTFGNEQFF
NA,NA,TRBJ2-3,TRBV28,TGTGCCAGCAGTTTATGGACTAGGGCGGATACGCAGTATTTT,CASSLWTRADTQYF
NA,NA,TRBJ1-4,TRBV30,TGTGCCTGGAGTGTGATTGGAGGATCTAATGAAAAACTGTTTTTT,CAWSVIGGSNEKLFF
NA,TRBD1,TRBJ1-5,TRBV11-2,TGTGCCAGCAGCTCCGACAACCTCCGGGACAGCCATCAGCCCCAGCATTTT,CASSSDNLRDSHQPQHF
NA,NA,TRBJ1-1,TRBV19,TGTGCCAGCCGGGACATAAACACTGAAGCTTTCTTT,CASRDINTEAFF
NA,TRBD2,TRBJ2-2,TRBV10-3,TGTGCCATCGGCGAGCGGGGCTCGAACACCGGGGAGCTGTTTTTT,CAIGERGSNTGELFF
NA,NA,TRBJ1-1,TRBV5-4,TGTGCCAGCAGCTTGGAAGTGACAGTTAACACTGAAGCTTTCTTT,CASSLEVTVNTEAFF
NA,NA,TRBJ2-3,TRBV4-3,TGCGCCAGCAGCCAAGAAAGGGTAGGACAGACAGATACGCAGTATTTT,CASSQERVGQTDTQYF
NA,NA,TRBJ1-2,TRBV2,TGTGCCAGCAGTGAGGTTCGACAGCCGAACTATGGCTACACCTTC,CASSEVRQPNYGYTF
NA,TRBD1,TRBJ2-3,TRBV19,TGTGCCAGTAGTCCAGGACAGGGACGGGGAGATACGCAGTATTTT,CASSPGQGRGDTQYF
NA,NA,TRBJ1-5,TRBV27,TGTGCCAGCAGTTTATTGAGCAGAGTCAATCAGCCCCAGCATTTT,CASSLLSRVNQPQHF
NA,TRBD2,TRBJ2-3,TRBV5-1,TGCGCCAGCAGCTTAGGGCTAGCGGGACGGCGGAATACGCAGTATTTT,CASSLGLAGRRNTQYF
NA,NA,TRBJ2-7,TRBV7-9,TGTGCCAGCAGTCCAGAGGAGTGGTCCTACGAGCAGTACTTC,CASSPEEWSYEQYF
NA,TRBD1,TRBJ2-7,TRBV28,TGTGCCAGCAGTACCAGACAGGGGGCGGACGAGCAGTACTTC,CASSTRQGADEQYF
medium-sized,NA,TRBJ1-5,TRBV28,TGTGCCAGCAGGGATCGACGGTTCAATCAGCCCCAGCATTTT,CASRDRRFNQPQHF
NA,NA,TRBJ2-3,TRBV18,TGTGCCAGCTCACCCGGGACACTTACAGATACGCAGTATTTT,CASSPGTLTDTQYF
NA,NA,TRBJ2-3,TRBV6-1,TGTGCCAGCAGTGATAGGGGCCACAACACAGATACGCAGTATTTT,CASSDRGHNTDTQYF
NA,NA,TRBJ2-1,TRBV5-1,TGCGCCAGCAGCTTGGCAGCAGGCTCCTACAATGAGCAGTTCTTC,CASSLAAGSYNEQFF
NA,NA,TRBJ2-5,TRBV6-5,TGTGCCAGCAGTTACGGCGTGGGGGGCCAGCAGACCCAGTACTTC,CASSYGVGGQQTQYF
NA,TRBD2,TRBJ2-1,TRBV4-3,TGCGCCAGCAGCCAAGATCCTAGCGGGGGGGCAGGGGAGCAGTTCTTC,CASSQDPSGGAGEQFF
NA,NA,TRBJ1-1,TRBV7-2,TGTGCCAGCAGCTTATACGGGGGTGGTACTGAAGCTTTCTTT,CASSLYGGGTEAFF
NA,TRBD1,TRBJ2-7,TRBV19,TGTGCCAGTAGTCCCACAGGGGGCTGGTACGAGCAGTACTTC,CASSPTGGWYEQYF
NA,NA,TRBJ1-3,TRBV3-1/TRBV3-2,TGTGCCAGCAGCCCACAACTTCTCTCTGGAAACACCATATATTTT,CASSPQLLSGNTIYF
NA,NA,TRBJ2-5,TRBV10-1,TGCGCCAGCAGTGACGGGAGCTCGGAGACCCAGTACTTC,CASSDGSSETQYF
NA,NA,TRBJ1-5,TRBV30,TGTGCCTGGAGTACAAGGTCGGGGGTCCCCGTCCACTATAGCAATCAGCCCCAGCATTTT,CAWSTRSGVPVHYSNQPQHF
few,TRBD1,TRBJ1-3,TRBV2,TGTGCCAGCAGTGCCCAGGGGGCGGCAGGAAACACCATATATTTT,CASSAQGAAGNTIYF
NA,NA,TRBJ2-7,TRBV6-2/TRBV6-3,TGTGCCAGCAGTTACTCGGGACATTTCTACGAGCAGTACTTC,CASSYSGHFYEQYF
NA,NA,TRBJ1-5,TRBV5-5,TGTGCCAGCAGCTTTTTGGGTTTCGGGCAGCCCAATCAGCCCCAGCATTTT,CASSFLGFGQPNQPQHF
NA,NA,TRBJ2-1,TRBV6-5,TGTGCCAGCAGTTACTCGCGTCGGGGGAATGAGCAGTTCTTC,CASSYSRRGNEQFF
NA,NA,TRBJ2-7,TRBV5-1,TGCGCCAGCAGAACGGTCGCAGGGTTCCACGAGCAGTACTTC,CASRTVAGFHEQYF
NA,TRBD2,TRBJ2-1,TRBV5-4,TGTGCCAGCAGTTTTGGAGGGAGCGGGGGGGCCGGTGAGCAGTTCTTC,CASSFGGSGGAGEQFF
NA,NA,TRBJ2-5,TRBV7-8,TGTGCCAGCAGCGGACCTTCTAGCTCCCGGGGGCAAGAGACCCAGTACTTC,CASSGPSSSRGQETQYF
few,NA,TRBJ2-7,TRBV11-2,TGTGCCAGCAGCCCACAGCTCTCCTACGAGCAGTACTTC,CASSPQLSYEQYF
NA,NA,TRBJ1-6,TRBV11-3,TGTGCCAGCAGCCCGCCCGGCAATTCACCCCTCCACTTT,CASSPPGNSPLHF
NA,NA,TRBJ2-5,TRBV6-2/TRBV6-3,TGTGCCAGCAGTCTTAGATTGACCGATCCTGAAGAGACCCAGTACTTC,CASSLRLTDPEETQYF
once,TRBD1,TRBJ2-7,TRBV12-5,TGTGCTAGTGGTTTACGACTGTGGGGGACAGGGCCCTACGAGCAGTACTTC,CASGLRLWGTGPYEQYF
NA,TRBD2,TRBJ2-1,TRBV9,TGTGCCAGCAAACCGACGGGAGCGGGGGGTTGGAATGAGCAGTTCTTC,CASKPTGAGGWNEQFF
NA,NA,TRBJ1-1,TRBV6-5,TGTGCCAGCTGCTGGGGCGAATCCGTAGAAGAAGCTTTCTTT,CASCWGESVEEAFF
once,TRBD1,TRBJ1-3,TRBV4-1,TGCGCCAGCAGCCAAGACTTATCAGGGGGCGAGATTAGAAACACCATATATTTT,CASSQDLSGGEIRNTIYF
NA,NA,TRBJ2-7,TRBV2,TGTGCCAGCACCAGGGACCCCCCATTTCTCTACTTC,CASTRDPPFLYF